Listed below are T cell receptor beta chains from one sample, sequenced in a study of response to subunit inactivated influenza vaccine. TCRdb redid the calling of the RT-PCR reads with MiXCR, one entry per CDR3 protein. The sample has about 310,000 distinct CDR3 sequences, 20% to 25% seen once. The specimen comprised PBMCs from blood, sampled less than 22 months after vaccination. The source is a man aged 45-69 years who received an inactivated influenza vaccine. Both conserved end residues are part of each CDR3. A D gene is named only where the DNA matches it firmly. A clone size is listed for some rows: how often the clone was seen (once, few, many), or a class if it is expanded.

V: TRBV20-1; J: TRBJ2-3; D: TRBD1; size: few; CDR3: CSARPNRGPLGDTQYF; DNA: TGCAGTGCTAGACCCAACAGGGGGCCCTTGGGTGATACGCAGTATTTT
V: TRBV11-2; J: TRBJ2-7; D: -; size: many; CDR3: CASSLYQGSYEQYF; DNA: TGTGCCAGCAGCTTATACCAGGGGTCCTACGAGCAGTACTTC
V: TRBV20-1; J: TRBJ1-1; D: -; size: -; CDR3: CSARDTGNTEAFF; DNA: TGCAGTGCTAGAGACACAGGGAACACTGAAGCTTTCTTT
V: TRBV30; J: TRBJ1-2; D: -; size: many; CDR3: CAWSTGPVRGYTF; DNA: TGTGCCTGGAGTACAGGTCCAGTGCGTGGCTACACCTTC
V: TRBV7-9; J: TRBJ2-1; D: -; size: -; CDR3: CASSKPRGEQFF; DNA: TGTGCCAGCAGCAAACCTCGTGGTGAGCAGTTCTTC
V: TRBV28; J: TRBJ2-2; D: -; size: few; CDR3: CASSLFRVRTGELFF; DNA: TGTGCCAGCAGTTTGTTTAGGGTTCGCACCGGGGAGCTGTTTTTT
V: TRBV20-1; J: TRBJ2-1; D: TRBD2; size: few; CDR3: CSATGTSSYNEQFF; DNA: TGCAGTGCCACCGGGACTAGCTCCTACAATGAGCAGTTCTTC
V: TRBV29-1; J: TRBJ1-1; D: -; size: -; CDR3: CSAQQGQRNTEAFF; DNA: TGCAGCGCACAACAGGGACAACGAAACACTGAAGCTTTCTTT
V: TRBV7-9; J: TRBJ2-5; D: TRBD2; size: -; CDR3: CASSSGTSGGAVETQYF; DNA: TGTGCCAGCAGCTCCGGGACTAGCGGGGGGGCCGTGGAGACCCAGTACTTC
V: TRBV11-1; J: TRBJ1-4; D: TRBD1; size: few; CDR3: CASSFPGTEISTNEKLFF; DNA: TGTGCCAGCAGCTTTCCCGGGACAGAGATCTCAACTAATGAAAAACTGTTTTTT
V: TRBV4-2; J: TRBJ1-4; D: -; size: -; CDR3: CASSQDRRTAEKLFF; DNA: TGTGCCAGCAGCCAAGATAGGCGGACTGCCGAAAAACTGTTTTTT
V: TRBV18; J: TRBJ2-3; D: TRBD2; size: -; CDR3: CASSRTSGGRDTQYF; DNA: TGTGCCAGCTCACGGACTAGCGGGGGGCGAGATACGCAGTATTTT
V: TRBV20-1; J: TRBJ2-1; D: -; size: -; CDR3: CSARVRAHDVSYNEQFF; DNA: TGCAGTGCTAGAGTCAGGGCCCATGATGTGTCCTACAATGAGCAGTTCTTC
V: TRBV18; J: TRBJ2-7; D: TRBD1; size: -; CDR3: CASSPNRGEEQYF; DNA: TGTGCCAGCTCACCAAACAGGGGGGAGGAGCAGTACTTC